This TCR beta chain was recorded in a study of control samples from healthy donors and cancer patients. Germline V CDR1 and CDR2: SGHRS, YFSETQ. V was trimmed by 0 bases and J by 5 bases, leaving 12 bases between them. The CDR3 consists of 14 residues. TCRdb's table, derived via immunoSEQ multiplex PCR, lists solely in-frame clones and lacks some. Of about 250,000 clones in the sample, around 79% were seen once. This TCR was recovered from a woman aged 55-69 years with lung cancer. Source material: PBMCs. The chain recombines TRBV5-1 with TRBJ2-7, with D perhaps TRBD1 (6 bases). The CDR3 region is CASSLVQGIDEQYF. CDR3 DNA: TGCGCCAGCAGCTTGGTGCAGGGGATCGACGAGCAGTACTTC. Supplemented by reference TRBV5-1 and TRBJ2-7, the full variable domain reads KAGVTQTPRYLIKTRGQQVTLSCSPISGHRSVSWYQQTPGQGLQFLFEYFSETQRNKGNFPGRFSGRQFSNSRSEMNVSTLELGDSALYLCASSLVQGIDEQYFGPGTRLTVT.